This entry lists 29 T cell receptor beta chains sequenced from one sample in a study of T-cell memory formation after mild COVID-19. TCRdb reprocessed the 5' RACE reads with MiXCR, giving one entry per CDR3 protein. The sample shows a few hundred thousand distinct CDR3 sequences, 25% to 30% of them seen only once. Material: PBMCs or a T cell subset sorted from them (not recorded which). The receptors were sampled from an adult woman who had mild COVID-19 (a few samples of this study predate the infection). Cell type and time point are not known.

The chain is built from TRBV19 and TRBJ2-2, with 8 bases fitting TRBD2. The CDR3 is 15 residues long. The germline V gene has CDR1 LNHDA and CDR2 SQIVND (reference sequence). The V segment lost 5 bases and the J segment 5 bases; nucleotides outside the gene matches: 7. For the CDR3, the DNA is TGTGCCAGTAGTGCGCGACTAGCGCCAACCGGGGAGCTGTTTTTT. This codes for CASSARLAPTGELFF.

This chain links TRBV7-8 with TRBJ2-1; D is possibly TRBD1 (5 bases). V dropped 9 bases and J dropped 0 bases, with 12 bases sitting between them. The CDR3 totals 14 residues. From germline, CDR1 is SGHVS and CDR2 FQNEAQ. The CDR3 DNA sequence: TGTGCCAGTTTAGAAGGGGCCTCCTACAATGAGCAGTTCTTC. This sequence encodes CASLEGASYNEQFF.

The CDR3 here is CASSLALLLAEKYNEQFF. The DNA of the CDR3 is TGTGCCAGCAGCTTGGCCTTGTTACTAGCGGAGAAGTACAATGAGCAGTTCTTC. The genes are TRBV5-6 and TRBJ2-1; TRBD2 matches 8 bases. V lost 0 bases and J lost 4; bases outside the gene matches: 12. The CDR3 is 18 amino acids. Germline CDR1 and CDR2: SGHDT and YYEEEE.

The chain is built from TRBV5-4 and TRBJ2-7; unclear D gene. Trimming took 0 bases from V and 7 from J, leaving 11 bases between them. This CDR3 has 13 residues. From germline, CDR1 is SGHNT and CDR2 YYREEE (reference sequence). CDR3 DNA: TGTGCCAGCAGCTTGGAAAGGCGTGATGAGCAGTACTTC. This gives the protein CASSLERRDEQYF.

This clonotype has more than one count but fewer than ten. This chain links TRBV29-1 with TRBJ2-3, with D maybe TRBD1 (5 bases). Trimming shortened V by 7 bases and J by 6 bases, and 20 bases separated the two germline ends. Looked up from germline, CDR1 is SQVTM and CDR2 is ANQGSEA. The CDR3 extends over 14 amino acids. As DNA, the CDR3 is TGCAGCGCCGGAACGCAGGGCTTGGTGGATACGCAGTATTTT. It translates to CSAGTQGLVDTQYF.

The chain uses TRBV6-5 and TRBJ1-2; 8 bases align to TRBD1. V was pared by 6 bases and J by 5 bases, with 5 bases of the junction left unmatched. Germline assignment: CDR1 MNHEY and CDR2 SVGAGI. This CDR3 spans 13 amino acids. CDR3 protein: CASRDREMYGYTF. For the CDR3, the DNA is TGTGCCAGCAGGGACAGGGAGATGTATGGCTACACCTTC.

The rearrangement links TRBV5-1 to TRBJ2-2, with D uncertain. Germline V gene data show CDR1 as SGHRS and CDR2 as YFSETQ. The CDR3 consists of 15 residues. V was trimmed by 0 bases and J by 1 base, leaving 7 bases between them. The CDR3 sequence: CASSLGRLNTGELFF. The CDR3 bases are TGCGCCAGCAGCTTGGGACGGCTGAACACCGGGGAGCTGTTTTTT.

This clonotype turned up a few times. The chain uses TRBV20-1 and TRBJ1-1; 9 positions agree with TRBD1. The CDR3 is 13 amino acids. Germline lookup yields CDR1 DFQATT and CDR2 SNEGSKA (reference sequence). The CDR3 loop reads CTGDREFDTEAFF. In DNA form, the CDR3 reads TGCACCGGGGACAGGGAGTTTGACACTGAAGCTTTCTTT.

This clonotype was counted a few times. The J gene is TRBJ2-5, the V gene TRBV7-2, with 13 bases that match TRBD2. The junction had 5 bases not matched to a gene; V was cut back by 3 bases and J by 4 bases. There are 16 residues in the CDR3. Germline CDR1 reads SGHTA; CDR2 reads FQGNSA. The CDR3 here is CASSFGLAGAGETQYF. The CDR3 DNA reads TGTGCCAGCAGCTTTGGACTAGCGGGAGCTGGAGAGACCCAGTACTTC.

The chain combines TRBV4-1 with TRBJ2-1; 8 nucleotides match TRBD2. The V segment lost 2 bases and the J segment 3 bases; nucleotides outside the gene matches: 12. Germline CDR1 reads MGHRA; CDR2 reads YSYEKL. This CDR3 region has 18 residues. The CDR3 DNA reads as TGCGCCAGCAGCCAACCGTTAGTTGGCGGGGGGCTCTACAATGAGCAGTTCTTC. Encoded protein: CASSQPLVGGGLYNEQFF.

The CDR3 DNA follows: TGTGCCAGCAGTGAAGGACCGGGACTAGCGGGAGGTCGCGACAATGAGCAGTTCTTC. Amino acid sequence: CASSEGPGLAGGRDNEQFF. The rearrangement uses TRBV6-4 and TRBJ2-1; TRBD2 aligns across 15 bases. The CDR3 spans 19 residues. The trim removed 3 bases at V and 5 bases at J, leaving 11 bases unmatched. From germline, CDR1 is MRHNA and CDR2 SNTAGT.

In this sample, this clonotype turned up a few times. The chain recombines TRBV25-1 with TRBJ2-7; D assignment may be TRBD1 or TRBD2 (6 bases each). The CDR3 extends over 16 amino acids. V lost 3 bases and J lost 0, with 15 bases in between. Germline-derived CDR1 and CDR2 are MGHDK and SYGVNS. This chain's CDR3 is CASSDGGWDISYEQYF. CDR3 DNA: TGTGCCAGCAGTGACGGGGGTTGGGACATCTCCTACGAGCAGTACTTC.

The rearrangement links TRBV25-1 to TRBJ1-1; no clear D. CDR3 length equals 14 residues. The germline gives CDR1 MGHDK, CDR2 SYGVNS. V gave up 5 bases and J gave up 6 bases, with 16 bases separating them. The CDR3 spells CASSLTSGRPEAFF. In nucleotides, the CDR3 is TGTGCCAGCAGTCTGACATCTGGGCGCCCTGAAGCTTTCTTT.

This chain connects TRBV7-2 to TRBJ2-4, with 13 bases identical to TRBD2. This CDR3 comprises 19 residues. J lost 1 base, V lost 5 bases, and 11 bases had no gene match. Germline V gene data show CDR1 as SGHTA and CDR2 as FQGNSA. As DNA, the CDR3 is TGTGCCAGCAGCCTCGGACTAGCGGGAGCCCGTGGGGCCAAAAACATTCAGTACTTC. Translated, it gives CASSLGLAGARGAKNIQYF.

This clonotype was seen more than once but under ten times. The chain employs TRBV6-2 or TRBV6-3 and TRBJ2-3; no reliable D call. The CDR3 length is 12 residues. The V gene lost 8 bases and the J gene lost 2 bases, with 8 bases spanning the gap. Germline lookup yields CDR1 MNHEY and CDR2 SVGEGT. CDR3 region: CASRTVTDTQYF. DNA of the CDR3: TGTGCCAGCCGAACGGTCACAGATACGCAGTATTTT.

The chain combines TRBV4-2 with TRBJ2-1; the match to TRBD2 covers 8 bases. Germline V CDR1 and CDR2: LGHNA, YNFKEQ. CDR3 size: 17 residues. V gave up 4 bases and J gave up 5 bases; unmatched junction bases: 13. Here the CDR3 DNA reads TGTGCCAGCAGCCTACGCCGCGGTAGCGGGACCAACAATGAGCAGTTCTTC. Translating gives CASSLRRGSGTNNEQFF.

In DNA form, the CDR3 reads TGTGCCAGCAACACCGGGACAAAGAACACTGAAGCTTTCTTT. Its protein is CASNTGTKNTEAFF. The chain joins TRBV28 to TRBJ1-1; tentatively, D is TRBD1 (6 bases). The germline V gene encodes CDR1 MDHEN and CDR2 SYDVKM. Trimming took 7 bases from V and 1 from J, leaving 13 bases between them. The CDR3 totals 14 residues.

V is TRBV5-1 and J is TRBJ2-1; D is perhaps TRBD2 (5 bases). Germline V gene lookup returns CDR1 SGHRS and CDR2 YFSETQ. Trimming pared 3 bases from V and 6 bases from J, leaving 16 bases between. The CDR3 covers 15 residues. CDR3 sequence (DNA): TGCGCCAGCAGCTGGGGTTCGGGATGGGGCAATGAGCAGTTCTTC. Its translation is CASSWGSGWGNEQFF.

There are a few counts of this clonotype. This chain connects TRBV27 to TRBJ1-4; 10 bases align to TRBD1. The V gene end was trimmed by 3 bases and the J gene end by 8 bases; junction bases not matched to a gene: 3. Germline loops: CDR1 MNHEY, CDR2 SMNVEV (reference sequence). This CDR3 contains 14 residues. CDR3 coding DNA: TGTGCCAGCAGTTTGACAGGGGGCCGGGAAAAACTGTTTTTT. Translation: CASSLTGGREKLFF.

The CDR3 nucleotides are TGCAGCGGGACCCCACGTAGCACAGATACGCAGTATTTT. Its protein is CSGTPRSTDTQYF. The chain is built from TRBV29-1 and TRBJ2-3; D ambiguous. Germline V gives CDR1 SQVTM, CDR2 ANQGSEA. The V and J ends lost 7 bases and 0 bases respectively, with 11 bases between them. The length of the CDR3 is 13 residues.

This clonotype has more than one count but fewer than ten. The chain joins TRBV18 to TRBJ2-7, with D hard to call. The CDR3 is 14 residues long. Germline CDR1 KGHSH, CDR2 LQKENI. With 1 base removed from V and 3 bases from J, the gap between germline ends came to 10 bases. The CDR3 sequence is CASSPRSGFYEQYF. The CDR3 nucleotides read TGTGCCAGCTCACCACGATCCGGATTCTACGAGCAGTACTTC.

The rearrangement uses TRBV21-1 and TRBJ2-4; TRBD1, the table's D call, was not compared with the DNA. TRBV21-1 is a known pseudogene. The CDR3 spans 15 residues. CDR3 DNA: TGTGCCAGCAGCATACAGGTCCGGGTTGGCGCGAATCAGTACTTC. Protein sequence: CASSIQVRVGANQYF.

This clonotype was observed at least ten times. The chain has TRBV5-5 and TRBJ2-3; D remains ambiguous. The CDR3 has 15 amino acids. The germline gives CDR1 SGHKS, CDR2 YYEKEE (reference sequence). Trimming took 4 bases from V and 0 from J, leaving 12 bases between them. This CDR3 is CASSPDVPSTDTQYF. The CDR3 region has the DNA TGTGCCAGCAGCCCCGACGTTCCTAGCACAGATACGCAGTATTTT.

The genes are TRBV12-3 or TRBV12-4 and TRBJ1-4; TRBD1 is a possible D gene (6 bases). Trimming removed 4 bases from V and 8 bases from J, with 8 bases in between. This CDR3 contains 12 residues. CDR3 sequence reads: CASSSRGEKLFF. The CDR3 DNA is TGTGCCAGCAGTTCCAGGGGCGAAAAACTGTTTTTT.

J is TRBJ2-5 and V is TRBV6-5; TRBD2 is a possible D gene (5 bases). CDR3 size: 14 residues. V lost 2 bases and J lost 2, with 9 bases in between. Per the germline V gene, CDR1 is MNHEY and CDR2 is SVGAGI. The chain's CDR3 is CASSYLAEQETQYF. CDR3 nucleotide sequence: TGTGCCAGCAGTTACCTAGCAGAACAAGAGACCCAGTACTTC.

This clonotype has only a few counts. The V and J genes are TRBV12-3 or TRBV12-4 and TRBJ1-5; 8 nucleotides agree with TRBD1. The CDR3 has 14 amino acids. J was trimmed by 7 bases and V by 5 bases; bases with no gene match: 7. In nucleotides, the CDR3 is TGTGCCAGCAGTCCCGGACAGGGAGCACAGCCCCAGCATTTT. Its translation: CASSPGQGAQPQHF.

This chain joins TRBV7-3 and TRBJ2-1; 11 nucleotides match TRBD1. The CDR3 loop spans 16 amino acids. Per the germline V gene, CDR1 is SGHTA and CDR2 is FQGTGA. The V segment lost 0 bases and the J segment 2 bases; nucleotides outside the gene matches: 0. The CDR3, as DNA: TGTGCCAGCAGCTTAACGGGACAGGGGGCCTACAATGAGCAGTTCTTC. The encoded protein is CASSLTGQGAYNEQFF.

The sample holds a few counts of this clonotype. The chain joins TRBV15 to TRBJ2-3, with no clear D. In germline, CDR1 is LNHNV, CDR2 YYDKDF (reference sequence). The length of the CDR3 is 13 residues. The germline V and J ends were trimmed by 0 bases and 3 bases, with 4 bases remaining between them. CDR3 in amino acids: CATSREGTDTQYF. In nucleotides, the CDR3 is TGTGCCACCAGCAGAGAGGGGACAGATACGCAGTATTTT.

This clonotype was seen a few times. The chain links TRBV5-1 to TRBJ2-3; 9 positions agree with TRBD1. Germline values: CDR1 SGHRS, CDR2 YFSETQ. The V gene end was trimmed by 4 bases and the J gene end by 3 bases; junction bases not matched to a gene: 3. This CDR3 is 14 amino acids long. CDR3 residues: CASSRGTGTDTQYF. CDR3 nucleotide sequence: TGCGCCAGCAGCCGAGGGACAGGGACAGATACGCAGTATTTT.